Shown below are 22 T cell receptor beta chains from a single sample sequenced in a study of blood T cell repertoires in COVID-19. Profiled with immunoSEQ multiplex PCR; TCRdb holds only in-frame clones, not every one. The sample lists roughly 15,000 clones, around 91% occurring once. Sequencing was done on a sample of peripheral blood. The origin of the receptors is a man aged 55 to 69 with active COVID-19.

The J gene is TRBJ2-3, the V gene TRBV29-1; 7 positions agree with TRBD1. Per the germline V gene, CDR1 is SQVTM and CDR2 is ANQGSEA. The CDR3 length is 13 residues. V was clipped by 2 bases and J by 5 bases; unmatched bases: 4. CDR3 region: CSVEKGAGDTQYF. The CDR3 DNA reads as TGCAGCGTTGAAAAGGGGGCAGGAGATACGCAGTATTTT.

The chain uses TRBV7-2 and TRBJ2-3, with 9 bases identical to TRBD1. The germline V gene has CDR1 SGHTA and CDR2 FQGNSA. Losses at the gene ends were 3 bases for V and 6 bases for J; bases not matched to a gene: 10. The CDR3 runs to 16 residues. CDR3 in amino acids: CASSFSSTGGRDTQYF. The CDR3 DNA reads TGTGCCAGCAGCTTTAGTTCGACAGGGGGTAGGGATACGCAGTATTTT.

CDR3 in DNA: TGTGCCAGCAGCTTGGGACTCGGGCAAGAGACCCAGTACTTC. Translated: CASSLGLGQETQYF. The chain employs TRBV7-9 and TRBJ2-5; perhaps TRBD2 as D (6 bases). Trimming removed 3 bases from V and 2 bases from J, with 10 bases in between. Germline lookup yields CDR1 SEHNR and CDR2 FQNEAQ (reference sequence). The CDR3 is 14 residues long.

This chain links TRBV19 with TRBJ1-2, with 8 bases fitting TRBD1. CDR1 and CDR2 from the germline V gene are LNHDA and SQIVND (reference sequence). V gave up 4 bases and J gave up 2 bases; unmatched junction bases: 9. The CDR3 length is 16 residues. The CDR3 region is CASSTTGTGDNYGYTF. For the CDR3, the DNA is TGTGCCAGTAGTACCACCGGGACAGGAGACAACTATGGCTACACCTTC.

The chain employs TRBV27 and TRBJ1-1, with 7 bases identical to TRBD1. With 5 bases clipped from V and 0 bases from J, the junction kept 3 bases outside the gene matches. This CDR3 is built from 14 residues. The germline V gene has CDR1 MNHEY and CDR2 SMNVEV (reference sequence). Here the CDR3 reads CASSLGQMNTEAFF. The CDR3 DNA is TGTGCCAGCAGTCTGGGACAGATGAACACTGAAGCTTTCTTT.

The chain is built from TRBV5-1 and TRBJ2-2, with 8 bases lining up with TRBD2. CDR3 size: 16 residues. In germline, CDR1 is SGHRS, CDR2 YFSETQ. J gave up 1 base and V 2 bases, and 4 bases lay outside the gene matches. The CDR3 sequence: CASSFGLAGNTGELFF. DNA of the CDR3: TGCGCCAGCAGCTTCGGGCTAGCGGGGAACACCGGGGAGCTGTTTTTT.

The V and J genes are TRBV3-1 (or the pseudogene TRBV3-2) and TRBJ1-1; a possible D gene is TRBD1 (5 bases). Trimming left V 4 bases short and J 5 bases short, with 8 bases between. CDR1 and CDR2 (germline): LGHDT, YNNKEL (reference sequence). The CDR3 consists of 12 residues. The CDR3 loop reads CASSPGDTEAFF. The CDR3 nucleotides read TGTGCCAGCAGCCCGGGGGATACTGAAGCTTTCTTT.

V gene TRBV5-5 combines with J gene TRBJ1-4; 7 nucleotides align to TRBD1. There are 15 residues in the CDR3. V lost 5 bases, J lost 4 bases, and 8 bases stayed unmatched. Germline lookup yields CDR1 SGHKS and CDR2 YYEKEE (reference sequence). CDR3 region: CASSPLGQLNEKLFF. CDR3 nucleotides: TGTGCCAGCAGTCCTCTGGGACAGCTTAATGAAAAACTGTTTTTT.

V is TRBV11-2 and J is TRBJ2-5, with 7 bases fitting TRBD2. There are 17 residues in the CDR3. Germline trimming cut 1 base from V and 5 bases from J; bases unmatched to any gene: 13. Germline loops: CDR1 SGHAT, CDR2 FQNNGV. Here the CDR3 reads CASSLASRGKGLETQYF. The CDR3, as DNA: TGTGCCAGCAGCTTAGCGTCGCGGGGGAAGGGCCTTGAGACCCAGTACTTC.

In DNA form, the CDR3 reads TGTGCCAGCAGTGCGTCCGGATCTAGCGAGCAGTACGTC. Its protein is CASSASGSSEQYV. The J gene is TRBJ2-7, the V gene TRBV2, with D unclear. V gave up 4 bases and J gave up 6 bases, with 13 bases separating them. The germline CDR1 and CDR2 sequences are SNHLY and FYNNEI. The CDR3 runs 13 residues.

The chain combines TRBV5-5 with TRBJ2-1; TRBD2 might be the D (5 bases). CDR3 length: 12 amino acids. Trimming removed 0 bases at V and 10 bases at J, with 8 bases between. Germline V lookup: CDR1 SGHKS, CDR2 YYEKEE (reference sequence). The CDR3 DNA is TGTGCCAGCAGCTTGGGGTCGGGGGAGCAGTTCTTC. Amino acids: CASSLGSGEQFF.

V usage is TRBV5-1 and J usage is TRBJ1-6; a possible D gene is TRBD1 (5 bases). The CDR3 covers 17 residues. V was clipped by 0 bases and J by 7 bases, with 17 bases between them. Germline CDR1 SGHRS, CDR2 YFSETQ. The CDR3 sequence is CASSLVGLAGRNSPLHF. Written as DNA, the CDR3 is TGCGCCAGCAGCTTGGTCGGCCTCGCAGGGAGGAATTCACCCCTCCACTTT.

Written as DNA, the CDR3 is TGTGCCAGCAGTCAACAAATTAGCAATGAGCAGTTCTTC. It yields the protein CASSQQISNEQFF. The V gene is TRBV3-1 (or the pseudogene TRBV3-2), the J gene TRBJ2-1; D not resolved. Trimming shortened V by 6 bases and J by 6 bases, and 12 bases separated the two germline ends. Germline V CDR1 and CDR2: LGHDT, YNNKEL (reference sequence). This CDR3 comprises 13 residues.

The gene calls are TRBV2 and TRBJ2-5; TRBD1 aligns across 8 bases. In germline, CDR1 is SNHLY, CDR2 FYNNEI. The V and J ends lost 5 bases and 6 bases, in that order; junction bases with no gene match: 5. This CDR3 region has 13 residues. As DNA, the CDR3 is TGTGCCAGCAGTCTAGGACAGGGTCAGACCCAGTACTTC. Protein sequence: CASSLGQGQTQYF. The whole variable domain, remainder taken from reference TRBV2 and TRBJ2-5, is EPEVTQTPSHQVTQMGQEVILRCVPISNHLYFYWYRQILGQKVEFLVSFYNNEISEKSEIFDDQFSVERPDGSNFTLKIRSTKLEDSAMYFCASSLGQGQTQYFGPGTRLLVL.

The chain carries TRBV9 and TRBJ1-1, with D uncertain. This CDR3 is built from 17 residues. Per germline, CDR1 SGDLS and CDR2 YYNGEE. Trimming removed 0 bases from V and 3 bases from J, with 18 bases in between. CDR3 loop: CASSVESGGYADTEAFF. The DNA of the CDR3 is TGTGCCAGCAGCGTAGAAAGTGGTGGGTATGCGGACACTGAAGCTTTCTTT.

The rearrangement uses TRBV2 and TRBJ1-5; 7 bases line up with TRBD1. The CDR3 spans 15 residues. Germline CDR1 SNHLY, CDR2 FYNNEI. Trimming cost V 5 bases and J 5 bases; bases outside gene matches: 9. CDR3 sequence: CASSPDRESDQPQHF. For the CDR3, the DNA is TGTGCCAGCAGTCCAGACAGGGAATCGGATCAGCCCCAGCATTTT.

The V gene is TRBV4-2, the J gene TRBJ1-2; TRBD1 agrees at 10 bases. With V trimmed by 2 bases and J by 5 bases, 5 bases remained unmatched. Germline values: CDR1 LGHNA, CDR2 YNFKEQ. The CDR3 totals 15 residues. CDR3 bases: TGTGCCAGCAGCCAACGGACAGGGGGAGGGTATGGCTACACCTTC. Encoded protein: CASSQRTGGGYGYTF.

CDR3 sequence reads: CASSPRGGGEEKLFF. The CDR3 DNA reads as TGTGCCAGCAGCCCCAGAGGGGGAGGGGAGGAAAAACTGTTTTTT. V usage is TRBV9 and J usage is TRBJ1-4; TRBD1 might be the D (6 bases). The ends were cut back, 4 bases at V and 8 bases at J, with 18 bases in the middle. The CDR3 runs to 15 residues. Per the germline V gene, CDR1 is SGDLS and CDR2 is YYNGEE.

The V gene is TRBV4-1, the J gene TRBJ2-5, with 10 nucleotides matching TRBD2. V lost 4 bases to trimming and J lost 5 bases; unmatched junction nucleotides: 10. In germline, CDR1 is MGHRA, CDR2 YSYEKL. The CDR3 sequence is 16 residues long. The CDR3 DNA reads as TGCGCCAGCAGCCTCCAGCGGGGGGGTTTTGTGGAGACCCAGTACTTC. It is translated as CASSLQRGGFVETQYF.

The J gene is TRBJ1-1, the V gene TRBV5-1, with TRBD1 identical over 9 bases. Germline V gives CDR1 SGHRS, CDR2 YFSETQ. With 5 bases clipped from V and 3 bases from J, the junction kept 8 bases outside the gene matches. The CDR3 has 15 residues. The DNA for the CDR3 is TGCGCCAGCAGTCCCGGGACAGGGAAAGACACTGAAGCTTTCTTT. Its protein is CASSPGTGKDTEAFF.

This CDR3 is CASSVGLAGYEQYF. CDR3 nucleotide sequence: TGTGCCAGCAGCGTAGGACTAGCGGGGTACGAGCAGTACTTC. V and J are TRBV9 and TRBJ2-7, with 11 nucleotides matching TRBD2. Germline V gives CDR1 SGDLS, CDR2 YYNGEE. The length of the CDR3 is 14 residues. Losses at the gene ends were 0 bases for V and 4 bases for J; bases not matched to a gene: 0.

This clone was counted between two and nine times. The chain couples TRBV2 to TRBJ1-6; 9 positions match TRBD1. Germline CDR1 and CDR2: SNHLY and FYNNEI. The length of the CDR3 is 14 residues. V lost 8 bases, J lost 7 bases, and 6 bases stayed unmatched. For the CDR3, the DNA is TGTGCCAGCTCAACCGGGACAGGGAATTCACCCCTCCACTTT. Amino acid sequence: CASSTGTGNSPLHF.